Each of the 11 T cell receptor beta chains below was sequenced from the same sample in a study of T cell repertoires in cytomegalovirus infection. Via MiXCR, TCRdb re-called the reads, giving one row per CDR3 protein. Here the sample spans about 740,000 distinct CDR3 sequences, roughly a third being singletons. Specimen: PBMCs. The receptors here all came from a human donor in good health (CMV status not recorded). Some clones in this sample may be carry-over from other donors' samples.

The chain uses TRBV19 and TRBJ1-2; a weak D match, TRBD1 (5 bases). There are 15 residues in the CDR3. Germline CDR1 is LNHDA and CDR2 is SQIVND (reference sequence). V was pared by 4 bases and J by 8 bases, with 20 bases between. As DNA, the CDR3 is TGTGCCAGTAGTACCACACCGGGACCGCAATTAGGCTACACCTTC. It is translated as CASSTTPGPQLGYTF.

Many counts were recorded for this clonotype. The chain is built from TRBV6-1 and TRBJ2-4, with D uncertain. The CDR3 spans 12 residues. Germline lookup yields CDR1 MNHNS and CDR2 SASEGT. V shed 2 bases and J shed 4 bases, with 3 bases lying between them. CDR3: CASSEPKNIQYF. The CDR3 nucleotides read TGTGCCAGCAGTGAACCGAAAAACATTCAGTACTTC.

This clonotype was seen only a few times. The CDR3 reads CASSVRDRAYEQYF. The CDR3 DNA reads as TGTGCCAGCAGCGTCCGGGACAGGGCCTACGAGCAGTACTTC. This chain links TRBV7-9 with TRBJ2-7; 9 bases line up with TRBD1. The CDR3 has 14 residues. V was pared by 5 bases and J by 2 bases, with 4 bases of the junction left unmatched. Germline V gene data show CDR1 as SEHNR and CDR2 as FQNEAQ (reference sequence).

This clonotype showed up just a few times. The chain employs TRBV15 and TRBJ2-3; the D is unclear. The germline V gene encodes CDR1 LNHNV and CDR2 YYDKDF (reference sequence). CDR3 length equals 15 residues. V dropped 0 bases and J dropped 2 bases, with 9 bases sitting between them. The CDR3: CATSRDGRSTDTQYF. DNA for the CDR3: TGTGCCACCAGCAGAGATGGCAGATCCACAGATACGCAGTATTTT.

The CDR3 loop reads CASSLWGLPNSPLHF. The CDR3 DNA reads TGTGCCAGCAGCTTGTGGGGCCTGCCTAATTCACCCCTCCACTTT. The chain combines TRBV5-4 with TRBJ1-6, with a weak D call TRBD1 (5 bases). Per germline, CDR1 SGHNT and CDR2 YYREEE (reference sequence). The CDR3 is 15 amino acids. With 1 base removed from V and 6 bases from J, the gap between germline ends came to 11 bases.

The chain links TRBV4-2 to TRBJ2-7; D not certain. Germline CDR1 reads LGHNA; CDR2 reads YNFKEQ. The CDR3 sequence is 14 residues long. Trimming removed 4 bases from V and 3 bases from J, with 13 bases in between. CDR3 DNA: TGTGCCAGCAGCCCCCGGAGAGATGTCTACGAGCAGTACTTC. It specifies CASSPRRDVYEQYF.

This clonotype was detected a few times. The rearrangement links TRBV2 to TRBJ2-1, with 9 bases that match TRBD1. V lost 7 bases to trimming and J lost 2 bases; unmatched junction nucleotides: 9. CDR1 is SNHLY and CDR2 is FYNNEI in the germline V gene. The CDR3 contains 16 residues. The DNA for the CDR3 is TGTGCCAGCACCAAATCGACAGGGGGGACCTACAATGAGCAGTTCTTC. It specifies CASTKSTGGTYNEQFF. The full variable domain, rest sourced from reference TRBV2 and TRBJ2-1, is EPEVTQTPSHQVTQMGQEVILRCVPISNHLYFYWYRQILGQKVEFLVSFYNNEISEKSEIFDDQFSVERPDGSNFTLKIRSTKLEDSAMYFCASTKSTGGTYNEQFFGPGTRLTVL.

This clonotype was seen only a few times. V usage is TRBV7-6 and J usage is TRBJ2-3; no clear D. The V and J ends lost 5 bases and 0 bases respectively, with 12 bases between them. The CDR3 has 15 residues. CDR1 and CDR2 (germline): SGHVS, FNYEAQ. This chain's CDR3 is CASSLAVGSTDTQYF. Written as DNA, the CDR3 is TGTGCCAGCAGCCTCGCGGTGGGCAGCACAGATACGCAGTATTTT.

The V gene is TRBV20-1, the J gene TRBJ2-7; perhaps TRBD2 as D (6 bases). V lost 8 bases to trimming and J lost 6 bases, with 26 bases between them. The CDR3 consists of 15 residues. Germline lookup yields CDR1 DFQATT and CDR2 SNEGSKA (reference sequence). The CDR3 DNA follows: TGCAGTTCTTCTAGCGACCGTATATTGGGCGGCGAGCAGTACTTC. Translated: CSSSSDRILGGEQYF.

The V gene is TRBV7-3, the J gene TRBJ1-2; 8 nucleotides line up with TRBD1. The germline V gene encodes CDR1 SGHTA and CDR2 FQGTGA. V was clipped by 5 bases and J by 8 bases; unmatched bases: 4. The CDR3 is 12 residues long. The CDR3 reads CASSQGARGYTF. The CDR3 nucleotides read TGTGCCAGCAGCCAGGGGGCGCGGGGCTACACCTTC.

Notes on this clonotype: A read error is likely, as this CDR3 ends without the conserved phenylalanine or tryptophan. CDR3 coding DNA: TGTGCCAGCAGTCTTCCGGGGACCGAGGCTTTCTTG. As protein: CASSLPGTEAFL. The genes are TRBV6-5 and TRBJ1-1; D is perhaps TRBD1 (5 bases). V dropped 5 bases and J dropped 11 bases, with 15 bases sitting between them. This CDR3 spans 12 amino acids. Per germline, CDR1 MNHEY and CDR2 SVGAGI.